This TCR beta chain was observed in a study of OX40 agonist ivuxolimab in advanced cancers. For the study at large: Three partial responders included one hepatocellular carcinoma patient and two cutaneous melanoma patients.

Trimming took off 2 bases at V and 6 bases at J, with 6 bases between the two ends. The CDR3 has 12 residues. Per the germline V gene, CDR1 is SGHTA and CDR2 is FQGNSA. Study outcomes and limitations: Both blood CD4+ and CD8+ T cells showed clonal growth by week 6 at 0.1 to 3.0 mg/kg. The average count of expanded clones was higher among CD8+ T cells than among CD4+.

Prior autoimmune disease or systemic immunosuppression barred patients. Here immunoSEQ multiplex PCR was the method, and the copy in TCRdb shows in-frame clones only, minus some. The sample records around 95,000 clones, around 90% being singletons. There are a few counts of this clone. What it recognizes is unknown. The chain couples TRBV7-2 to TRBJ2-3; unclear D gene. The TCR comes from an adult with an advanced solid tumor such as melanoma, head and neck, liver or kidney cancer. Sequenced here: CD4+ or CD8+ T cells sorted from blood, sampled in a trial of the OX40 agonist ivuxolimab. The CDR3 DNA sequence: TGTGCCAGCAGCTTATCCCTGGATACGCAGTATTTT. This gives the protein CASSLSLDTQYF.